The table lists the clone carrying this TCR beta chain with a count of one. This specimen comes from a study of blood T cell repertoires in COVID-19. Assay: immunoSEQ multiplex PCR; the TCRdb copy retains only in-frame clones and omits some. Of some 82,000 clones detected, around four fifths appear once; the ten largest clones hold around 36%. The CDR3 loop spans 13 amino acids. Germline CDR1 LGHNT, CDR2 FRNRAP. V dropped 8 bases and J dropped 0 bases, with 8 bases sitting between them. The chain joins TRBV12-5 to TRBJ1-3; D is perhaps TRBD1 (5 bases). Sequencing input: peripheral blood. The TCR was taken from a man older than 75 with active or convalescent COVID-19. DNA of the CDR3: TGTGCTAGTAACAGGCTCTCTGGAAACACCATATATTTT. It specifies CASNRLSGNTIYF.